These T cell receptor beta chains were read from a single sample in a study of CD8+CD57+ T cells in acquired aplastic anemia. TCRdb fed the reads into MiXCR, producing one record per CDR3 protein. In the table there are around 400,000 distinct CDR3 sequences, approximately 70% of which are singletons. The sequencing input was sorted CD4+, CD8+, or CD8+CD57+ T cells (not recorded which) from PBMCs. The source of these receptors is a human donor in good health, serving as a control. Both conserved end residues are part of each CDR3. D genes are given only for firm matches. Clone size, where shown, is once, few, many, or a class for clones that have expanded.

CDR3aa | j_gene | abundance | d_gene | v_gene
CASSSSGTYPMNTEAFF | TRBJ1-1 | many | NA | TRBV7-2
CASLELPDTQYF | TRBJ2-3 | many | NA | TRBV19
CASNTDSNQPQHF | TRBJ1-5 | NA | NA | TRBV2
CSGGDRFSRQFF | TRBJ2-1 | NA | NA | TRBV20-1
CASSRSESSYEQYF | TRBJ2-7 | NA | NA | TRBV2
CSVDGVAGGPGGELFF | TRBJ2-2 | NA | TRBD2 | TRBV29-1
CSAPPGAGYDF | TRBJ2-7 | NA | NA | TRBV20-1
CASRSTAGYTF | TRBJ1-2 | NA | NA | TRBV10-1
CASSFMDRSNTIYHF | TRBJ1-6 | NA | TRBD1 | TRBV7-2
CASSTRLSGESQPQHF | TRBJ1-5 | NA | NA | TRBV7-2
CASGIGGAPGAYEQYF | TRBJ2-7 | NA | TRBD1 | TRBV11-2
CASSRPTDRGETEAFF | TRBJ1-1 | NA | TRBD1 | TRBV6-1
CASSKAGLNNSPLHF | TRBJ1-6 | many | NA | TRBV7-9
CASSVDRAGSYTF | TRBJ1-2 | once | NA | TRBV5-1
CASSYSMYSETLNNQPQHF | TRBJ1-5 | NA | NA | TRBV6-2/TRBV6-3
CASSWTGSLGGYTF | TRBJ1-2 | NA | TRBD1 | TRBV5-1
CASSLRTSGGGELFF | TRBJ2-2 | NA | TRBD2 | TRBV7-3
CASSLGQGGNQPQHF | TRBJ1-5 | many | TRBD1 | TRBV11-2
CASSSPGASNSPLHF | TRBJ1-6 | NA | NA | TRBV5-4
CASSLTGGANYGYTF | TRBJ1-2 | few | NA | TRBV6-5
CSAYDGGPSEQYF | TRBJ2-7 | NA | NA | TRBV20-1
CASSRDRGVASPLHF | TRBJ1-6 | NA | TRBD1 | TRBV2
CASSFMNAEASF | TRBJ1-1 | NA | NA | TRBV13
CSAREGGRDAQYF | TRBJ2-3 | NA | TRBD1 | TRBV20-1
CASSFGVGRADTQYF | TRBJ2-5 | NA | NA | TRBV7-4
CASSPPGVSLIHF | TRBJ1-6 | few | NA | TRBV7-8
CASSGRTGGADTQYF | TRBJ2-3 | NA | TRBD1 | TRBV7-2
CASSVVTGEANTEAFF | TRBJ1-1 | many | TRBD1 | TRBV9
CASSSGDGTDTF | TRBJ1-2 | NA | NA | TRBV5-1
CASSCELAGDGYTF | TRBJ1-2 | NA | NA | TRBV7-9
CASSAGTRSYTQYF | TRBJ2-5 | NA | NA | TRBV2
CSASRQGEAYRWAFF | TRBJ1-1 | many | TRBD1 | TRBV20-1
CSVGDRPGGEQFF | TRBJ2-1 | NA | TRBD2 | TRBV20-1
CASSLSTRGTEASF | TRBJ1-1 | NA | NA | TRBV27
CSARGGRGHQETQYF | TRBJ2-5 | NA | TRBD2 | TRBV20-1
CASTVQEIQADTQGF | TRBJ2-3 | NA | NA | TRBV19
CSARDGRQAETSPLHF | TRBJ1-6 | many | NA | TRBV20-1
CSARAGGNSNEQFF | TRBJ2-1 | NA | TRBD2 | TRBV20-1
CASSQSRHQPQDF | TRBJ1-5 | NA | NA | TRBV16
CASSGGNTIYF | TRBJ1-3 | many | NA | TRBV7-3
CASSERRVGYGYTF | TRBJ1-2 | NA | NA | TRBV25-1
CAWKGASGGTDTQYF | TRBJ2-3 | few | TRBD2 | TRBV30
CSAGRPTGGLYGYTF | TRBJ1-2 | many | NA | TRBV20-1